The next 20 T cell receptor beta chains were all read from a single sample in a study of T cells after yellow fever vaccination. MiXCR, applied by TCRdb to the 5' RACE reads, yields one record per CDR3 protein. The sample has hundreds of thousands of distinct CDR3 sequences, about 14% seen once. Here the sequenced sample was PBMCs, taken on the day of the yellow fever booster vaccination. The receptors were sampled from a young man who received the YFV17D yellow fever vaccine.

The rearrangement joins TRBV20-1 to TRBJ2-1; 10 bases match TRBD1. The CDR3 has 16 residues. The V gene's germline CDR1 is DFQATT and CDR2 SNEGSKA (reference sequence). Trimming removed 2 bases from V and 7 bases from J; junction bases left unmatched: 11. CDR3 in amino acids: CSARLMSGTGENEQFF. In DNA form, the CDR3 reads TGCAGTGCTAGACTCATGTCCGGGACAGGGGAGAATGAGCAGTTCTTC.

The chain carries TRBV21-1 and TRBJ2-7; the listed D gene, TRBD2, was not tested against the DNA. TRBV21-1 corresponds to a pseudogene. The CDR3 has 14 amino acids. The CDR3 DNA reads TGTGCCAGCATCCTTAGCGATACGGAATGTGAGCAGTACTTC. Protein: CASILSDTECEQYF.

The V call is TRBV14, the J call TRBJ2-1; maybe TRBD1 (6 bases). V lost 6 bases to trimming and J lost 1 base, with 13 bases between them. CDR3 length: 15 amino acids. From germline, CDR1 is SGHDN and CDR2 FVKESK. The CDR3 DNA reads as TGTGCCAGCAGACGGATGGACAGTTCCTACAATGAGCAGTTCTTC. The encoded protein is CASRRMDSSYNEQFF.

In nucleotides, the CDR3 is TGTGCCATCAGAGAGGTCGTTATTCGGGACAGGGGCCCCAATGAGCAGTTCTTC. It is translated as CAIREVVIRDRGPNEQFF. V usage is TRBV10-3 and J usage is TRBJ2-1, with TRBD1 matching 10 bases. The CDR3 runs to 18 residues. Looked up from germline, CDR1 is ENHRY and CDR2 is SYGVKD. V was clipped by 6 bases and J by 6 bases; unmatched bases: 17.

V and J are TRBV15 and TRBJ1-1, with D perhaps TRBD1 (5 bases). The V gene's germline CDR1 is LNHNV and CDR2 YYDKDF (reference sequence). The length of the CDR3 is 16 residues. Trimming shortened V by 2 bases and J by 4 bases, and 17 bases separated the two germline ends. The CDR3 DNA reads as TGTGCCACCAGCAGAAAGATCCAGGGAATACGCACTGAAGCTTTCTTT. It translates to CATSRKIQGIRTEAFF.

The V and J genes are TRBV6-2 or TRBV6-3 and TRBJ2-4; perhaps TRBD1 as D (6 bases). The CDR3 length is 15 residues. The germline V gene has CDR1 MNHEY and CDR2 SVGEGT. Between the trimmed V and J ends, which lost 2 bases and 7 bases, there was a span of 15 bases. The CDR3 sequence is CASSYNGGRLNIQYF. The CDR3 DNA follows: TGTGCCAGCAGTTACAATGGGGGCCGGTTGAACATTCAGTACTTC.

This clonotype came up a few times. The gene calls are TRBV29-1 and TRBJ2-2; 11 bases fit TRBD2. CDR3 size: 15 residues. The V and J ends lost 7 bases and 0 bases, in that order; junction bases with no gene match: 4. Germline-derived CDR1 and CDR2 are SQVTM and ANQGSEA. DNA for the CDR3: TGCAGCGCCGGGACTAGCGGTGCGAACACCGGGGAGCTGTTTTTT. This gives the protein CSAGTSGANTGELFF.

This clonotype was detected ten times or more. J is TRBJ2-3 and V is TRBV20-1; D is uncertain. The CDR3 consists of 10 residues. The germline V gene encodes CDR1 DFQATT and CDR2 SNEGSKA (reference sequence). The DNA of the CDR3 is TGCAGCCCTCGTCGAGATACGCAGTATTTT. Its protein is CSPRRDTQYF.

This chain links TRBV7-2 with TRBJ2-1; the match to TRBD1 covers 10 bases. CDR3 size: 15 residues. The V gene end was trimmed by 3 bases and the J gene end by 8 bases; junction bases not matched to a gene: 7. The germline V gene has CDR1 SGHTA and CDR2 FQGNSA. CDR3 residues: CASSLTGGAIHEQFF. The CDR3, as DNA: TGTGCCAGCAGCTTGACAGGGGGCGCGATTCATGAGCAGTTCTTC.

This clonotype was counted a few times. This chain links TRBV29-1 with TRBJ1-1, with TRBD1 as a possible D gene (5 bases). Germline V gives CDR1 SQVTM, CDR2 ANQGSEA. The CDR3 sequence is 16 residues long. The V end was cut by 8 bases, the J end by 1 base, with 23 bases between. The DNA for the CDR3 is TGCAGCTCATTGCGGTGGGACGGGGAGAAGAACACTGAAGCTTTCTTT. It encodes CSSLRWDGEKNTEAFF.

CDR3 residues: CSARGGTGVIQPQHF. CDR3 nucleotides: TGCAGTGCTAGAGGGGGGACAGGGGTTATTCAGCCCCAGCATTTT. V is TRBV20-1 and J is TRBJ1-5, with 10 bases fitting TRBD1. Germline CDR1 is DFQATT and CDR2 is SNEGSKA (reference sequence). Trimming cost V 1 base and J 6 bases; bases outside gene matches: 6. The CDR3 runs 15 residues.

This clonotype came up a few times. The CDR3 bases are TGTGCCAGCAGTTTATCTCTAGTCAATTCACCCCTCCACTTT. Residues: CASSLSLVNSPLHF. This chain uses TRBV28 with TRBJ1-6; D ambiguous. The V gene lost 1 base and the J gene lost 7 bases, with 8 bases spanning the gap. Germline V gives CDR1 MDHEN, CDR2 SYDVKM. The CDR3 length is 14 residues.

The chain joins TRBV20-1 to TRBJ2-1, with a tentative D call TRBD2 (6 bases). V lost 6 bases and J lost 4, with 19 bases in between. Germline lookup yields CDR1 DFQATT and CDR2 SNEGSKA (reference sequence). The CDR3 spans 15 residues. This chain's CDR3 is CSARPGLAWYNEQFF. CDR3 in DNA: TGCAGTGCGAGACCGGGACTCGCCTGGTACAATGAGCAGTTCTTC.

V usage is TRBV3-1 and J usage is TRBJ2-5; 8 bases match TRBD2. CDR1 is LGHDT and CDR2 is YNNKEL in the germline V gene (reference sequence). V shed 4 bases, J shed 4 bases, and the junction held 14 bases outside the gene matches. The CDR3 consists of 17 residues. The chain's CDR3 is CASSPRETSAGVETQYF. The CDR3 coding sequence is TGTGCCAGCAGCCCACGCGAGACTAGCGCGGGAGTAGAGACCCAGTACTTC.

This chain joins TRBV6-5 and TRBJ2-7, with D possibly TRBD2 on 5 matching bases. The CDR3 contains 14 residues. Germline V gene lookup returns CDR1 MNHEY and CDR2 SVGAGI. Deletions cut 3 bases from V and 5 bases from J, with 14 bases between. CDR3 sequence: CASSYKWGADEQYF. The CDR3 DNA sequence: TGTGCCAGCAGTTATAAGTGGGGAGCTGACGAGCAGTACTTC.

This clonotype was counted a few times. The chain is built from TRBV5-1 and TRBJ1-1; D ambiguous. Per the germline V gene, CDR1 is SGHRS and CDR2 is YFSETQ. The CDR3 is 14 residues long. The V end lost 3 bases, the J end lost 6 bases, and 15 bases lay between the germline ends. CDR3 residues: CASSSTRTAPEAFF. The CDR3 bases are TGCGCCAGCAGCTCCACTCGGACTGCCCCTGAAGCTTTCTTT.

This clonotype was counted only a few times. The CDR3 sequence: CASSLARQGVGEQYF. CDR3 sequence (DNA): TGCGCCAGCAGCTTGGCACGACAGGGCGTGGGTGAGCAGTACTTC. This chain uses TRBV5-1 with TRBJ2-7; 7 bases are a match to TRBD1. Germline CDR1 is SGHRS and CDR2 is YFSETQ. V trimming: 0 bases; J trimming: 7 bases; junction bases outside the gene matches: 10. This CDR3 has 15 residues.

Only a few counts were recorded for this clonotype. This chain connects TRBV11-2 to TRBJ2-7; 14 bases are a match to TRBD2. Germline-derived CDR1 and CDR2 are SGHAT and FQNNGV. The trim removed 4 bases at V and 0 bases at J, leaving 8 bases unmatched. CDR3 length: 18 amino acids. The CDR3 DNA reads TGTGCCAGCAGCTATCCGGGACTAGCGGGAGAGTTCTCCTACGAGCAGTACTTC. Translation gives CASSYPGLAGEFSYEQYF.

This clonotype turned up a few times. The chain couples TRBV9 to TRBJ1-5; D is possibly TRBD1 (6 bases). V was shortened by 4 bases and J by 7 bases, with 15 bases between the two germline ends. Germline CDR1 and CDR2: SGDLS and YYNGEE. The CDR3 extends over 14 amino acids. CDR3 loop: CASSQGQLTQPQHF. In DNA, the CDR3 is TGTGCCAGCAGCCAAGGACAGCTGACACAGCCCCAGCATTTT.

V is TRBV24-1 and J is TRBJ2-3; TRBD2 matches at 11 bases. Germline loops: CDR1 KGHDR, CDR2 SFDVKD. This CDR3 is 16 amino acids long. V shed 3 bases and J 3 bases; nucleotides not matched to a gene: 4. For the CDR3, the DNA is TGTGCCACCAGTGATCAACTAGCGGGAGAGACAGATACGCAGTATTTT. This translates into CATSDQLAGETDTQYF.